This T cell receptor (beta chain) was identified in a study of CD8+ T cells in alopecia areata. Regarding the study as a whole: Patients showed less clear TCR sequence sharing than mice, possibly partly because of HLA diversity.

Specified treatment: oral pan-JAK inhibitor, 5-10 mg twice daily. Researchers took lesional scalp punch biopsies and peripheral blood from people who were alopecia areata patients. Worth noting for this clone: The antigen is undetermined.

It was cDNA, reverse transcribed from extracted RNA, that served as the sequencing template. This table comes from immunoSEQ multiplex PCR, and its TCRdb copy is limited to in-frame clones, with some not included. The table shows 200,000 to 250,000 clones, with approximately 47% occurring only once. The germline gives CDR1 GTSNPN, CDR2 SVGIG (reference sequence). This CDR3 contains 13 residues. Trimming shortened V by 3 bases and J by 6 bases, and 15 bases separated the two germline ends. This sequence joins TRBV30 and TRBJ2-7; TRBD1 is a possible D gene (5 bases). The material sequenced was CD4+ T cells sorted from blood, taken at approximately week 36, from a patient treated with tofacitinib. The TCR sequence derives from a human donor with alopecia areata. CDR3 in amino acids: CAWRTGGAGEQYF. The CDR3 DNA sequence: TGTGCCTGGAGAACGGGTGGGGCCGGCGAGCAGTACTTC.